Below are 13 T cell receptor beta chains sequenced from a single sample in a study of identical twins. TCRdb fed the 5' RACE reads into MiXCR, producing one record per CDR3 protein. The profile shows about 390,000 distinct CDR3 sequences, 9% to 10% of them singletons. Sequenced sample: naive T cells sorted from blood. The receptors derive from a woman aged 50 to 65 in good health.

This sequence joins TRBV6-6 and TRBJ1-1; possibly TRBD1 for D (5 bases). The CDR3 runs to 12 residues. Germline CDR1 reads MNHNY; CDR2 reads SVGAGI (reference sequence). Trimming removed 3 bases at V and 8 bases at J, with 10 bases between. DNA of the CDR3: TGTGCCAGCAGTTATCGAGGGGCGGAAGCTTTCTTT. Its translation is CASSYRGAEAFF.

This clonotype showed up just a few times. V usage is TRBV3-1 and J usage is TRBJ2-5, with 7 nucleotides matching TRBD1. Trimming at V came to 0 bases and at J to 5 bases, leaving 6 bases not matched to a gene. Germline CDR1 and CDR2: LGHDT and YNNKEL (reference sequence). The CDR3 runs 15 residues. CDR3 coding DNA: TGTGCCAGCAGCCAAGATGTAGGGGGCAGGGAGACCCAGTACTTC. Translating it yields CASSQDVGGRETQYF.

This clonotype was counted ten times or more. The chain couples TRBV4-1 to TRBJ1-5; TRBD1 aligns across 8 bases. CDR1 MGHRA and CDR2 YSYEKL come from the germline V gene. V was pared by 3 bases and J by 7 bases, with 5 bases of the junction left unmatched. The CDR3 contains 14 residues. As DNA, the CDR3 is TGCGCCAGCAGCCATCGACAGGGGCAACAGCCCCAGCATTTT. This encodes CASSHRQGQQPQHF.

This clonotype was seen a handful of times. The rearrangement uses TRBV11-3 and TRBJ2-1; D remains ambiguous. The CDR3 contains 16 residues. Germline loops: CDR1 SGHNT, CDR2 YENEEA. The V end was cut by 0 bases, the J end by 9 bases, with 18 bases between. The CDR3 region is CASSLDPIRAGTEQFF. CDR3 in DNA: TGTGCCAGCAGCTTAGATCCCATAAGGGCAGGTACTGAGCAGTTCTTC. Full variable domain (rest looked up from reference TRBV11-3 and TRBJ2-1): EAGVVQSPRYKIIEKKQPVAFWCNPISGHNTLYWYLQNLGQGPELLIRYENEEAVDDSQLPKDRFSAERLKGVDSTLKIQPAELGDSAVYLCASSLDPIRAGTEQFFGPGTRLTVL.

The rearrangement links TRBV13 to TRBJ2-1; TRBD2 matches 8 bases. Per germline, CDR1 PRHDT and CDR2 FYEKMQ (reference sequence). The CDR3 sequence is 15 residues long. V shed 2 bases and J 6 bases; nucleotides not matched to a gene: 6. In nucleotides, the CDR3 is TGTGCCAGCAGCTTACTAGGACTAGCTTCCAATGAGCAGTTCTTC. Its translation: CASSLLGLASNEQFF.

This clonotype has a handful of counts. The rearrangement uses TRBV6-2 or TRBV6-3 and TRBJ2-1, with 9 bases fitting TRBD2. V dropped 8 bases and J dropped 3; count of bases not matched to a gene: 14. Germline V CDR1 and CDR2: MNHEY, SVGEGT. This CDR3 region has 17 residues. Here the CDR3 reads CASLGVSGSENYNEQFF. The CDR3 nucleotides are TGTGCCAGCCTTGGGGTTAGCGGGAGTGAAAACTACAATGAGCAGTTCTTC.

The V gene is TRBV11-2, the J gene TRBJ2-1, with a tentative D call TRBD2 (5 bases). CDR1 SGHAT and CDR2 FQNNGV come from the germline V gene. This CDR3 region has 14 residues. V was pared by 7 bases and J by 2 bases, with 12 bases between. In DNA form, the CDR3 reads TGTGCCAGCAAAGAGGGCGGCCCCTACAATGAGCAGTTCTTC. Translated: CASKEGGPYNEQFF.

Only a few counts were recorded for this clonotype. CDR3 loop: CASTPRVLSTGELFF. The CDR3 DNA follows: TGTGCCAGCACCCCACGGGTGCTATCCACCGGGGAGCTGTTTTTT. The J gene is TRBJ2-2, the V gene TRBV27; D remains unclear. The CDR3 is 15 amino acids. Between the trimmed V and J ends, which lost 7 bases and 4 bases, there was a span of 16 bases. In germline, CDR1 is MNHEY, CDR2 SMNVEV (reference sequence).

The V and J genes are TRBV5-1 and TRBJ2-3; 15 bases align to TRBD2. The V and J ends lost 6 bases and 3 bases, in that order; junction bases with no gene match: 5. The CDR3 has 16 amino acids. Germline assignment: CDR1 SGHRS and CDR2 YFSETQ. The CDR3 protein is CASMPGTSGRTDTQYF. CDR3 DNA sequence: TGCGCCAGCATGCCCGGGACTAGCGGGAGGACAGATACGCAGTATTTT.

Here the CDR3 reads CASSIEIAGSNQPQHF. CDR3 nucleotides: TGTGCCAGTAGTATAGAAATCGCAGGTTCCAATCAGCCCCAGCATTTT. The chain employs TRBV19 and TRBJ1-5; no firm D call. CDR3 length: 16 amino acids. Germline CDR1 reads LNHDA; CDR2 reads SQIVND (reference sequence). The V end lost 0 bases, the J end lost 3 bases, and 12 bases lay between the germline ends.

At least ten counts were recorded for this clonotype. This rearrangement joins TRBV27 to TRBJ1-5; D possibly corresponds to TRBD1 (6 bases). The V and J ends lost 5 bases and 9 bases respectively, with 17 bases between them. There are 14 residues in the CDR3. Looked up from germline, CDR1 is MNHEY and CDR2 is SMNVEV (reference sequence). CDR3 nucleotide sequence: TGTGCCAGCAGTCTCGAGGCCGGGGACATGCCCCAGCATTTT. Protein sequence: CASSLEAGDMPQHF.

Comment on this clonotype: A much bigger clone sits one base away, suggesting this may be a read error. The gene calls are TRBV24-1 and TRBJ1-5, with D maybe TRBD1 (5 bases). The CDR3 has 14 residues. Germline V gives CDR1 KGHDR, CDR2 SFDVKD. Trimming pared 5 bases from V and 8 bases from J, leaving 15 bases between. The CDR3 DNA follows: TGTGCCACCAGTGCCACAGGAGGAGGGAAGCCCCAGCATTTT. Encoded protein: CATSATGGGKPQHF.

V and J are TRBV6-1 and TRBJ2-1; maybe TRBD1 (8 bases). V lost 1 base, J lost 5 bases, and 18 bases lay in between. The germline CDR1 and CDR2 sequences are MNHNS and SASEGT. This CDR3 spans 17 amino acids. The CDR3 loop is CASSEEYGRTGNNEQFF. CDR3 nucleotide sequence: TGTGCCAGCAGTGAAGAATACGGGAGGACAGGGAACAATGAGCAGTTCTTC.